Reported below is one T cell receptor (beta chain). The sample comes from a study of blood T cell repertoires in COVID-19. Germline V gene data show CDR1 as SQVTM and CDR2 as ANQGSEA. With 1 base clipped from V and 0 bases from J, the junction kept 1 base outside the gene matches. The CDR3 length is 15 residues. Here immunoSEQ multiplex PCR was the method, and the copy in TCRdb shows in-frame clones only, minus some. The sample records under 25,000 clones, under 90% being singletons. The origin of this receptor is an elderly woman with acute or convalescent COVID-19. The sequencing sample was made of peripheral blood. The rearrangement joins TRBV29-1 to TRBJ2-1, with 9 bases matching TRBD2. The CDR3 DNA reads as TGCAGCGTTGAAGGCGGGAGGGACTCCTACAATGAGCAGTTCTTC. It yields the protein CSVEGGRDSYNEQFF.